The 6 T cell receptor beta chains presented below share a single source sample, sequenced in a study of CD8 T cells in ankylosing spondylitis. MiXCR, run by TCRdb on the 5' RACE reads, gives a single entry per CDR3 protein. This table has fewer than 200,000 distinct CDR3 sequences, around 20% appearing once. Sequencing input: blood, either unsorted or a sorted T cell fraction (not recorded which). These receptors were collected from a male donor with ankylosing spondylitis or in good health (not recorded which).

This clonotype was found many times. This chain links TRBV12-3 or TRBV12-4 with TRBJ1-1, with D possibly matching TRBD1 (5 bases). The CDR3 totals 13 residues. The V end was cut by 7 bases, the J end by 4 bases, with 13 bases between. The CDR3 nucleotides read TGTGCCAGCACCATCAGGGAGGGCACTGAAGCTTTCTTT. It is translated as CASTIREGTEAFF.

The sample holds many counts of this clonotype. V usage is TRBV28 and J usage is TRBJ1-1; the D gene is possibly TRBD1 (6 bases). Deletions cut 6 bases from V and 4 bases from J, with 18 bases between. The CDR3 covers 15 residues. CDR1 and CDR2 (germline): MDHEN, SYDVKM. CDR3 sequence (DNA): TGTGCCAGCAGAACCGGGGGCGAGGGCGCCACTGAAGCTTTCTTT. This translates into CASRTGGEGATEAFF.

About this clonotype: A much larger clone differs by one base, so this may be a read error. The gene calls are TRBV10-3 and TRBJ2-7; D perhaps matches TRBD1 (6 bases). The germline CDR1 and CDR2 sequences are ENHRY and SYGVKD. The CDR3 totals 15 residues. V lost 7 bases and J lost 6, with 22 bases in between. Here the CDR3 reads CAIMSAGRGRGEQYF. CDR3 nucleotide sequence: TGTGCCATCATGTCGGCTGGCAGGGGTCGGGGCGAGCAGTACTTC.

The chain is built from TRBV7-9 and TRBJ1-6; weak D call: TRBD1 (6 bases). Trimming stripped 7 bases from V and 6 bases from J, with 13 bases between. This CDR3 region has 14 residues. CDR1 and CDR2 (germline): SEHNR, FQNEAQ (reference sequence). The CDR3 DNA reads TGTGCCAGCAACCTGGACAGCATTAATTCACCCCTCCACTTT. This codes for CASNLDSINSPLHF.

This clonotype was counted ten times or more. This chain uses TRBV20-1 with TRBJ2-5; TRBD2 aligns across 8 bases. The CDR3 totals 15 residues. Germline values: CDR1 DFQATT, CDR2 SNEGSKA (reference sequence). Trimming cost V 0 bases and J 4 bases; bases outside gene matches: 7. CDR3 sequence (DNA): TGCAGTGCTAGAGATGTAGCGGGATTAGGAGAGACCCAGTACTTC. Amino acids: CSARDVAGLGETQYF.

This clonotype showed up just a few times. The CDR3 sequence is CASSLQEGSGNTIYF. As DNA, the CDR3 is TGTGCCAGCAGCTTACAGGAGGGCTCTGGAAACACCATATATTTT. The J gene is TRBJ1-3, the V gene TRBV7-6; D remains unclear. The V gene's germline CDR1 is SGHVS and CDR2 FNYEAQ. This CDR3 comprises 15 residues. The V and J ends lost 2 bases and 0 bases respectively, with 8 bases between them.